This TCR beta chain was captured in a study of regulatory T cells in long-lasting Graves disease. V shed 6 bases and J shed 4 bases, with 9 bases lying between them. Looked up from germline, CDR1 is MNHEY and CDR2 is SMNVEV (reference sequence). The CDR3 totals 12 residues. This clonotype was seen repeatedly, ten times or more. The authors built TCR beta libraries using iRepertoire HTBI primers and Arm-PCR of CDR3 regions. Using its own MiXCR run on the multiplex PCR reads, TCRdb lists one record per CDR3 protein. The sample holds a few hundred thousand distinct CDR3 sequences, 12% seen once. This sample's time point: newly diagnosed GD, antithyroid drugs for less than 3 months. Scientists built the TCR library using RNA that was extracted from PBMCs. These records were also assigned to another study, of T cells in Graves' hyperthyroidism and ophthalmopathy. From that study: The HTBI primer set served for first-round RT-PCR of the TCR CDR3.

The chain carries TRBV27 and TRBJ1-1; no reliable D call. The sequence came from a woman between 18 and 29 years old with Graves disease. The sequences come from peripheral blood mononuclear cells (PBMCs), collected at new diagnosis, from a patient treated with antithyroid drugs. The CDR3 DNA reads as TGTGCCAGCAGGGAGTTTGGCACTGAAGCTTTCTTT. It codes for CASREFGTEAFF.